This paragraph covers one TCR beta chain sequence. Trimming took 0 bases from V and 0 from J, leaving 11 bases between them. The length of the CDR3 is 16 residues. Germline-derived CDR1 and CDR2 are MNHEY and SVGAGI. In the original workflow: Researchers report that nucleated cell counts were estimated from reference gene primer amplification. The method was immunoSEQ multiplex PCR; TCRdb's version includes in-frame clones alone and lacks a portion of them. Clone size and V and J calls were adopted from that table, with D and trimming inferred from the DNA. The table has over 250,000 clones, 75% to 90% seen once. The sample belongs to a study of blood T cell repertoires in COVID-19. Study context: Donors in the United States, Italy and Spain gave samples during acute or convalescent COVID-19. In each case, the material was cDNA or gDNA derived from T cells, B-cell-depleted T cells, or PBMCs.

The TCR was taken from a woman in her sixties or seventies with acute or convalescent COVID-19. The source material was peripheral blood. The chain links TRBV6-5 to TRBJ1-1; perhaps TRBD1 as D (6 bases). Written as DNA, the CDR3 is TGTGCCAGCAGTTACTCGGTGAGGGGGATGAACACTGAAGCTTTCTTT. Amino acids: CASSYSVRGMNTEAFF.